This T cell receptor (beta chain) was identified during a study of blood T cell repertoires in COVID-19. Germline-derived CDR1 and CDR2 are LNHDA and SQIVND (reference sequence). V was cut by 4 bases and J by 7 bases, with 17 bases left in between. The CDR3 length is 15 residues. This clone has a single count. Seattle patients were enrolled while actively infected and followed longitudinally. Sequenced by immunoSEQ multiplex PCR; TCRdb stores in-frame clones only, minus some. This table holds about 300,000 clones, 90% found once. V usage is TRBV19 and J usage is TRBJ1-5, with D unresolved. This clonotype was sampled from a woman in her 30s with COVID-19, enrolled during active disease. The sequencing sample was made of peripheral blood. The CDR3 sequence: CASSTPSRSNQPQHF. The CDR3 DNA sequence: TGTGCCAGTAGTACCCCCTCCAGGTCAAACCAGCCCCAGCATTTT.